These T cell receptor beta chains were read from a single sample in a study of shared clonotypes between healthy human individuals. Generated by immunoSEQ multiplex PCR, the TCRdb table keeps only in-frame clones and is missing some. The sample lists around 1.1 million clones; roughly 80% were seen once. What was sequenced was memory CD4+ T cells from PBMCs. These receptors were obtained from a man between 18 and 29 years old in good health. Some clones in this sample may be carry-over from other donors' samples. CDR3s include the opening cysteine and the closing phenylalanine or tryptophan. The D gene is left open where the match is weak. Clone sizes are given selectively: once, few, many, or a class where the clone is expanded.

NA | TRBJ2-3 | NA | TRBV4-3 | CASSQGLTTDTQYF | TGCGCCAGCAGCCAAGGACTAACCACAGATACGCAGTATTTT
NA | TRBJ1-5 | NA | TRBV18 | CASSPTGLNQPQHF | TGTGCCAGCTCCCCTACCGGGCTAAATCAGCCCCAGCATTTT
NA | TRBJ2-7 | NA | TRBV18 | CASSPGMLEFYEQYF | TGTGCCAGCTCACCGGGGATGCTAGAATTCTACGAGCAGTACTTC
NA | TRBJ1-1 | few | TRBV29-1 | CSALTGTNTEAFF | TGCAGCGCCCTAACAGGGACGAACACTGAAGCTTTCTTT
TRBD2 | TRBJ2-7 | NA | TRBV28 | CASSPSGRTHEQYF | TGTGCCAGTAGCCCTAGCGGGAGAACCCACGAGCAGTACTTC
NA | TRBJ1-5 | few | TRBV18 | CASSPLRGQPQHF | TGTGCCAGCTCACCCCTACGCGGTCAGCCCCAGCATTTT
NA | TRBJ1-5 | few | TRBV28 | CASSERQPSNQPQHF | TGTGCCAGCAGTGAAAGACAACCCAGCAATCAGCCCCAGCATTTT
NA | TRBJ2-1 | NA | TRBV7-3 | CASSPRQLEKLNEQFF | TGTGCCAGCAGCCCCAGGCAGCTCGAAAAGCTCAATGAGCAGTTCTTC
TRBD1 | TRBJ1-2 | NA | TRBV7-9 | CASSFPRTGIIGDGYTF | TGTGCCAGCAGCTTCCCGAGGACAGGCATAATAGGGGATGGCTACACCTTC
NA | TRBJ2-2 | NA | TRBV7-9 | CASSGRDTGTGELFF | TGTGCCAGCAGCGGCCGGGACACAGGCACCGGGGAGCTGTTTTTT
NA | TRBJ1-3 | NA | TRBV6-1 | CASSVVEGTDSGNTIYF | TGTGCCAGCAGTGTGGTGGAGGGGACGGACTCTGGAAACACCATATATTTT
TRBD1 | TRBJ2-7 | NA | TRBV7-3 | CASSSGQGREQYF | TGTGCCAGCAGCTCCGGACAGGGCCGCGAGCAGTACTTC
NA | TRBJ2-7 | NA | TRBV29-1 | CSVEGTGLGYEQYF | TGCAGCGTTGAAGGCACAGGCTTGGGCTACGAGCAGTACTTC
NA | TRBJ2-2 | NA | TRBV14 | CASSQKDYGTLTFGGSTGELFF | TGTGCCAGCAGCCAAAAGGACTACGGGACCCTTACTTTCGGTGGTTCCACCGGGGAGCTGTTTTTT
NA | TRBJ2-3 | NA | TRBV5-1 | CASSQTGPPDTQYF | TGCGCCAGCAGTCAAACAGGACCCCCAGATACGCAGTATTTT
TRBD2 | TRBJ2-3 | many | TRBV7-6 | CASSLGGSGSSDTQYF | TGTGCCAGCAGCTTGGGGGGTAGCGGGAGTTCAGATACGCAGTATTTT
NA | TRBJ2-3 | once | TRBV2 | CASSTGHEADTQYF | TGTGCCAGCAGCACAGGCCACGAGGCAGATACGCAGTATTTT
NA | TRBJ2-7 | few | TRBV7-3 | CASSPVQGDEQYF | TGTGCCAGCAGTCCCGTACAGGGTGACGAGCAGTACTTC
TRBD2 | TRBJ2-1 | NA | TRBV2 | CASTLSGSMAYNEQFF | TGTGCCAGCACCCTCAGCGGGAGTATGGCCTACAATGAGCAGTTCTTC
TRBD1 | TRBJ1-4 | NA | TRBV7-9 | CASSLGGQGPEKLFF | TGTGCCAGCAGCTTAGGAGGACAGGGGCCCGAAAAACTGTTTTTT
TRBD2 | TRBJ2-1 | NA | TRBV4-1 | CASSQDLGVGTSGLLSYNEQFF | TGCGCCAGCAGCCAAGATTTGGGGGTTGGGACTAGCGGACTCTTATCCTACAATGAGCAGTTCTTC
NA | TRBJ2-7 | once | TRBV18 | CASSPSQGNYYEQYF | TGTGCCAGCTCACCCAGCCAGGGGAACTACTACGAGCAGTACTTC
NA | TRBJ1-1 | NA | TRBV10-3 | CAISLAGDTEAFF | TGTGCCATCTCTCTCGCAGGGGACACTGAAGCTTTCTTT
TRBD1 | TRBJ2-5 | NA | TRBV2 | CASSGDRGTQYF | TGTGCCAGCAGTGGGGACAGGGGGACCCAGTACTTC